A single T cell receptor (beta chain) is shown here with its context. Its antigen is still unknown. The sample originates from a study of shared clonotypes between healthy human individuals. Repertoires were generated with immunoSEQ multiplex PCR, while TCRdb's copy carries only in-frame clones and drops some. The sample shows about 2.3 million clones, under 95% of them seen only once. Nashville, Tennessee was home to all donors, each a Caucasian adult. The investigators split CD4+ cells into a CD45RA+ naive subset and a CD45RA-negative memory subset. Germline V gene data show CDR1 as MGHRA and CDR2 as YSYEKL. The CDR3 covers 16 residues. V was clipped by 3 bases and J by 2 bases, with 11 bases between them. General study findings and limits: Few donors limited the genetic and exposure-history diversity represented. On the whole, naive subsets had larger estimated richness than memory subsets had.

The TCR comes from a man aged 18 to 29 in good health. Some clones in this sample may be carry-over from other donors' samples. The sequencing input was naive CD4+ T cells from PBMCs. Subset noted: CD45RA+ positively selected. The J gene is TRBJ2-6, the V gene TRBV4-1, with D tentatively TRBD1 (5 bases). This chain's CDR3 is CASSHPTVTGANVLTF. The DNA for the CDR3 is TGCGCCAGCAGCCACCCGACAGTAACTGGGGCCAACGTCCTGACTTTC.